Listed here is a single T cell receptor beta chain. Its antigen is as yet unknown. This record belongs to a study of cytomegalovirus exposure and HLA in healthy donors. As for the study in general: The 110 million or so unique TCR beta sequences, from about 179 million T cells, were found by an earlier analysis.

PCR involved 60 Vbeta and 13 Jbeta primers. This table comes from immunoSEQ multiplex PCR, and its TCRdb copy is limited to in-frame clones, with some not included. The profile shows about 260,000 clones, almost 85% of them singletons. General observations from the study: When a later analysis was performed, an Asian-associated ancestry cluster reportedly had fewer N-insertions than the roughly 700-donor mean.

The CDR3 loop spans 16 amino acids. V was clipped by 6 bases and J by 1 base; unmatched bases: 11. The germline gives CDR1 SGHNT, CDR2 YENEEA. This TCR derives from a woman aged 40 to 55 in good health and CMV-seropositive. This chain uses TRBV11-3 with TRBJ1-1; 7 positions agree with TRBD1. The material sequenced was PBMCs. CDR3: CASRTGTASSNTEAFF. DNA for the CDR3: TGTGCCAGCAGGACCGGGACAGCATCTTCGAACACTGAAGCTTTCTTT.